Below are 27 T cell receptor beta chains sequenced from a single sample in a study of Tregs in tolerant kidney transplant recipients. Only in-frame clones appear in the TCRdb table, and some are missing; sequencing was by immunoSEQ multiplex PCR. This sample has about 64,000 clones, with roughly 98% found just once. The specimen comprised Tregs from blood, sampled before the transplant. The receptors originated from a human donor who received a combined kidney and bone marrow transplant.

This chain connects TRBV27 to TRBJ2-7, with TRBD1 matching 7 bases. The CDR3 is 14 residues long. The germline CDR1 and CDR2 sequences are MNHEY and SMNVEV (reference sequence). V lost 4 bases and J lost 4; bases outside the gene matches: 7. The CDR3: CASSSPRGRYEQYF. The DNA of the CDR3 is TGTGCCAGCAGTTCCCCAAGGGGGCGGTACGAGCAGTACTTC.

The J gene is TRBJ2-7, the V gene TRBV5-4, with a tentative D call TRBD2 (6 bases). Germline values: CDR1 SGHNT, CDR2 YYREEE (reference sequence). The germline V and J ends were trimmed by 7 bases and 1 base, with 15 bases remaining between them. The CDR3 runs to 14 residues. The CDR3 nucleotides are TGTGCCAGCGGGAATCGTGGGGGGTCCTACGAGCAGTACTTC. Protein sequence: CASGNRGGSYEQYF. The complete variable domain, with remaining parts taken from reference TRBV5-4 and TRBJ2-7, reads ETGVTQSPTHLIKTRGQQVTLRCSSQSGHNTVSWYQQALGQGPQFIFQYYREEENGRGNFPPRFSGLQFPNYSSELNVNALELDDSALYLCASGNRGGSYEQYFGPGTRLTVT.

This chain links TRBV9 with TRBJ2-3; 13 bases fit TRBD2. V dropped 4 bases and J dropped 5; count of bases not matched to a gene: 4. Germline V gene data show CDR1 as SGDLS and CDR2 as YYNGEE. CDR3 size: 15 residues. The CDR3 bases are TGTGCCAGCAGCCCTGGACTAGCGGGAGTAGATACGCAGTATTTT. Its protein is CASSPGLAGVDTQYF.

The chain combines TRBV20-1 with TRBJ1-3, with D hard to call. Trimming removed 6 bases from V and 7 bases from J, with 10 bases in between. This CDR3 comprises 11 residues. Looked up from germline, CDR1 is DFQATT and CDR2 is SNEGSKA (reference sequence). Here the CDR3 DNA reads TGCAGTGCAGTAGCGACCAACACCATATATTTT. Its protein is CSAVATNTIYF.

This clone was seen a single time. The rearrangement links TRBV9 to TRBJ2-2, with 9 bases matching TRBD1. V shed 4 bases, J shed 5 bases, and the junction held 9 bases outside the gene matches. CDR1 is SGDLS and CDR2 is YYNGEE in the germline V gene. This CDR3 has 16 amino acids. This chain's CDR3 is CASSFSTGGDTGELFF. The CDR3, as DNA: TGTGCCAGCAGCTTCAGCACAGGGGGCGATACCGGGGAGCTGTTTTTT.

This clone was seen a single time. The V and J genes are TRBV13 and TRBJ1-1, with D possibly TRBD1 on 5 matching bases. The germline V gene has CDR1 PRHDT and CDR2 FYEKMQ (reference sequence). The CDR3 consists of 12 residues. V lost 0 bases, J lost 10 bases, and 9 bases lay in between. The CDR3 spells CASSLGAGVAFF. The DNA for the CDR3 is TGTGCCAGCAGCTTAGGTGCGGGGGTAGCTTTCTTT.

The V call is TRBV19, the J call TRBJ2-7; D perhaps matches TRBD2 (6 bases). Germline assignment: CDR1 LNHDA and CDR2 SQIVND (reference sequence). The germline V and J ends were trimmed by 6 bases and 2 bases, with 11 bases remaining between them. The CDR3 loop spans 13 amino acids. Here the CDR3 DNA reads TGTGCCAGTAGCCACCCGGGGGCCTACGAGCAGTACTTC. It codes for CASSHPGAYEQYF.

The chain is built from TRBV30 and TRBJ1-5; 9 positions match TRBD1. In germline, CDR1 is GTSNPN, CDR2 SVGIG (reference sequence). This CDR3 has 13 residues. CDR3 in DNA: TGTGCTTGGGGACAGGGCCACAATCAGCCCCAGCATTTT. Protein sequence: CAWGQGHNQPQHF.

The V gene is TRBV4-1, the J gene TRBJ2-2; 10 bases are shared with TRBD1. CDR3 length: 20 residues. The V gene's germline CDR1 is MGHRA and CDR2 YSYEKL. V lost 1 base, J lost 6 bases, and 17 bases stayed unmatched. The CDR3 reads CASSQVLVFGTGVRPGELFF. The CDR3 bases are TGCGCCAGCAGCCAAGTCCTTGTATTCGGGACAGGGGTTCGTCCCGGGGAGCTGTTTTTT.

This sequence joins TRBV7-2 and TRBJ1-3; 7 bases are shared with TRBD1. J gave up 6 bases and V 2 bases, and 7 bases lay outside the gene matches. Germline CDR1 SGHTA, CDR2 FQGNSA. The CDR3 sequence is 15 residues long. The DNA of the CDR3 is TGTGCCAGCAGCTTACATGGAGGGGGCGAAAACACCATATATTTT. Amino acid sequence: CASSLHGGGENTIYF.

This chain links TRBV4-3 with TRBJ1-1; unclear D gene. The CDR3 totals 14 residues. Germline CDR1 reads LGHNA; CDR2 reads YSLEER. Deletions cut 2 bases from V and 5 bases from J, with 12 bases between. CDR3: CASSQMRVGTEAFF. CDR3 nucleotides: TGCGCCAGCAGCCAAATGAGGGTCGGGACTGAAGCTTTCTTT.

V and J are TRBV6-5 and TRBJ2-3, with D unclear. Germline V gene data show CDR1 as MNHEY and CDR2 as SVGAGI. CDR3 size: 9 residues. The CDR3 region is CPGGDTQYF. The DNA of the CDR3 is TGTCCGGGTGGAGATACGCAGTATTTT.

This clone was detected once. The rearrangement uses TRBV18 and TRBJ1-2, with a possible D match to TRBD1 (5 bases). The CDR3 has 15 amino acids. V lost 3 bases to trimming and J lost 3 bases, with 14 bases between them. CDR1 and CDR2 from the germline V gene are KGHSH and LQKENI. The CDR3 DNA follows: TGTGCCAGCTCACCGCGGGGCAGGGTGGACTATGGCTACACCTTC. This codes for CASSPRGRVDYGYTF.

The chain has TRBV4-2 and TRBJ1-2; D possibly corresponds to TRBD1 (6 bases). The germline V gene encodes CDR1 LGHNA and CDR2 YNFKEQ. V lost 0 bases to trimming and J lost 5 bases, with 16 bases between them. This CDR3 has 16 residues. The CDR3, as DNA: TGTGCCAGCAGCCAAGATGGTGGGACACTATTATATGGCTACACCTTC. Its protein is CASSQDGGTLLYGYTF.

V usage is TRBV28 and J usage is TRBJ1-1, with D unclear. V was trimmed by 5 bases and J by 5 bases, leaving 18 bases between them. The germline V gene has CDR1 MDHEN and CDR2 SYDVKM. This CDR3 is 15 amino acids long. The CDR3 DNA reads as TGTGCCAGCAGTCCGTCGGCAGGTCGGATGACTGAAGCTTTCTTT. Amino acid sequence: CASSPSAGRMTEAFF. Drawing the rest from reference TRBV28 and TRBJ1-1, the complete variable domain is DVKVTQSSRYLVKRTGEKVFLECVQDMDHENMFWYRQDPGLGLRLIYFSYDVKMKEKGDIPEGYSVSREKKERFSLILESASTNQTSMYLCASSPSAGRMTEAFFGQGTRLTVV.

The chain carries TRBV11-2 and TRBJ2-3, with TRBD1 matching 7 bases. Germline CDR1 is SGHAT and CDR2 is FQNNGV. V gave up 3 bases and J gave up 4 bases; unmatched junction bases: 4. The CDR3 sequence is 14 residues long. The CDR3 loop reads CASSFMTGSDTQYF. In DNA, the CDR3 is TGTGCCAGCAGCTTTATGACAGGGTCAGATACGCAGTATTTT.

The rearrangement joins TRBV18 to TRBJ1-1; the D gene is possibly TRBD1 (5 bases). Trimming stripped 8 bases from V and 4 bases from J, with 11 bases between. Germline values: CDR1 KGHSH, CDR2 LQKENI. The CDR3 loop spans 12 amino acids. The CDR3 is CASARGGTEAFF. The CDR3 DNA reads as TGTGCCAGCGCTCGGGGGGGCACTGAAGCTTTCTTT.

The V call is TRBV7-3, the J call TRBJ2-7; 7 nucleotides match TRBD2. V gave up 2 bases and J gave up 0 bases; unmatched junction bases: 4. The germline V gene encodes CDR1 SGHTA and CDR2 FQGTGA. This CDR3 has 15 amino acids. The CDR3 loop reads CASSLASGLSYEQYF. CDR3 in DNA: TGTGCCAGCAGCTTAGCTAGCGGACTCTCCTACGAGCAGTACTTC.

The chain combines TRBV11-2 with TRBJ1-1; no reliable D call. Germline CDR1 SGHAT, CDR2 FQNNGV. The V and J ends lost 4 bases and 4 bases respectively, with 7 bases between them. The CDR3 has 12 amino acids. The CDR3 coding sequence is TGTGCCAGCAGCTATTCGGGCACTGAAGCTTTCTTT. This translates into CASSYSGTEAFF.

J is TRBJ1-1 and V is TRBV19; D unclear. Germline-derived CDR1 and CDR2 are LNHDA and SQIVND (reference sequence). The V gene lost 6 bases and the J gene lost 1 base, with 9 bases spanning the gap. The CDR3 is 13 amino acids. CDR3 in amino acids: CASRLNRNTEAFF. The CDR3 region has the DNA TGTGCCAGTAGACTCAACAGGAACACTGAAGCTTTCTTT. Full variable domain (rest looked up from reference TRBV19 and TRBJ1-1): DGGITQSPKYLFRKEGQNVTLSCEQNLNHDAMYWYRQDPGQGLRLIYYSQIVNDFQKGDIAEGYSVSREKKESFPLTVTSAQKNPTAFYLCASRLNRNTEAFFGQGTRLTVV.

The J gene is TRBJ2-1, the V gene TRBV29-1; D is perhaps TRBD2 (7 bases). The ends were cut back, 5 bases at V and 3 bases at J, with 17 bases in the middle. CDR1 and CDR2 (germline): SQVTM, ANQGSEA. This CDR3 has 15 residues. CDR3 sequence: CSVSPRGAGYNEQFF. The CDR3 bases are TGCAGCGTTTCGCCACGGGGGGCCGGCTACAATGAGCAGTTCTTC.

V usage is TRBV5-1 and J usage is TRBJ2-7, with TRBD2 matching 9 bases. The germline V gene has CDR1 SGHRS and CDR2 YFSETQ. V dropped 1 base and J dropped 3; count of bases not matched to a gene: 5. The CDR3 extends over 15 amino acids. This CDR3 reads CASSLSKREVYEQYF. The CDR3, as DNA: TGCGCCAGCAGCTTGTCCAAGCGGGAGGTCTACGAGCAGTACTTC.

The chain uses TRBV28 and TRBJ2-5, with 12 bases lining up with TRBD1. Germline CDR1 and CDR2: MDHEN and SYDVKM. The CDR3 has 16 amino acids. Trimming took 3 bases from V and 7 from J; bases not matched to a gene: 9. The CDR3 coding sequence is TGTGCCAGCAGTTTGGTGGGACAGGGGGCGCGGGGGACCCAGTACTTC. Translated, it gives CASSLVGQGARGTQYF.

The chain links TRBV6-1 to TRBJ2-1; 14 bases are shared with TRBD2. With V trimmed by 7 bases and J by 8 bases, 4 bases remained unmatched. The CDR3 contains 14 residues. Germline-derived CDR1 and CDR2 are MNHNS and SASEGT. CDR3 in DNA: TGTGCCAGCAAAGGACTAGCGGGAGGACATGAGCAGTTCTTC. Translation: CASKGLAGGHEQFF.

CDR3 nucleotides: TGTGCCAGCTCACCTTTACAGGGGAGCACAGATACGCAGTATTTT. This codes for CASSPLQGSTDTQYF. V and J are TRBV18 and TRBJ2-3; 7 nucleotides align to TRBD1. The CDR3 is 15 amino acids. V was pared by 3 bases and J by 0 bases, with 3 bases of the junction left unmatched. The germline CDR1 and CDR2 sequences are KGHSH and LQKENI.

This clone was recorded only once. J is TRBJ1-1 and V is TRBV20-1; a possible D gene is TRBD1 (5 bases). The CDR3 sequence is 11 residues long. V was trimmed by 6 bases and J by 5 bases, leaving 10 bases between them. Germline assignment: CDR1 DFQATT and CDR2 SNEGSKA (reference sequence). DNA for the CDR3: TGCAGTGCGACAGCCCTTACTGAAGCTTTCTTT. Translated: CSATALTEAFF.

The genes are TRBV7-8 and TRBJ2-1; 9 bases map to TRBD2. The V gene's germline CDR1 is SGHVS and CDR2 FQNEAQ. V lost 6 bases to trimming and J lost 7 bases; unmatched junction nucleotides: 10. The CDR3 totals 15 residues. DNA of the CDR3: TGTGCCAGCAGACAGGCGGGGGGGCCTGGGAATGAGCAGTTCTTC. It encodes CASRQAGGPGNEQFF.